The present TCR beta chain was sequenced within a study of blood T cells in healthy people across ages (dated by TCRdb to between 2015 and 2016). For context, the study as a whole: In model experiments, roughly one uniquely barcoded TCR beta cDNA molecule per two T cells was captured by template switching. The study measured age-related changes in TCR beta repertoire diversity using deep sequencing normalized with unique cDNA molecular identifiers. Donors were grouped into four age groups: young (average roughly 15 years), middle-aged (around 39), aged (roughly 62) and long-lived (82). To avoid experimental bias, donors of different ages were randomly spread across the sequencing lanes. The study analyzed two additional independent replicas of 1 million unique cDNA reads from the same blood draw for two donors, one aged 18 to 29 and one aged 80 or older. On the study overall, not on this receptor specifically: Donor CMV infection status was unknown, potentially confounding age-related changes in expanded clonotypes. Since profiling was done on bulk unsorted PBMCs, naive and antigen-experienced compartments could not be conclusively compared. Estimates of total diversity based on one million sequenced T cells were considered lower bounds and underestimates. Compared with the aged group, more naive CD4+ T cells, fewer expanded clones and increased TCR diversity were shown by the long-lived group, suggesting age selection. As age increased, observed TCR beta diversity per million T cells dropped in a roughly linear way, and a significant reduction was already evident by age 40. Observed TCR beta diversity correlated strongly with the percentage of naive T cells measured by flow cytometry.

CDR1 SGHRS and CDR2 YFSETQ were looked up in the germline V gene. Reading from cysteine to phenylalanine, the CDR3 counts 15 amino acids. The retained sequence is limited to the CDR3, 45 bases, with the frame set at the first base. Concerning this clonotype: The antigen this receptor binds is unknown. Compared with germline, one end of the junction differs, possibly owing to a read error.

Receptor amplification or capture employed 5' RACE. The reads were generated on an Illumina HiSeq 2500. A second about 7 to 11 cycle PCR used a sample-barcoded 5' primer and a J-beta primer mix. Each TCR beta cDNA molecule received a unique molecular identifier from a template-switch 5' adaptor carrying 12 random nucleotides. Each sample yielded at least 3 million CDR3-containing paired-end reads. First-strand cDNA synthesis was performed from all RNA using the Mint cDNA synthesis kit, with priming by a TRBC-specific oligonucleotide. All cDNA was treated with uracil-DNA glycosylase and then went through a first 18-cycle PCR with the universal primers M1SS and BC2_uni_R. In the paper's pipeline: For normalization, 1 million high-quality reads were randomly selected from each sample, with every read carrying a distinct molecular identifier. Reads sharing molecular identifiers were discarded rather than binned into consensus sequences. MiTCR, set to a Q25 quality threshold and the strictest error-elimination algorithm, was used for CDR3 identification, clonotype clustering and error correction. A nonparametric unseen species model using Euler transformation provided a lower-bound estimate of total TCR beta diversity. TCRdb reprocessing: public reads trimmed at Q25 with fastp, clones called with MiXCR, in-frame beta chains kept. Here each entry gathers all rows of one CDR3 protein and keeps the most common genes and DNA. The V and J calls come from TCRdb's annotation, not from the publication. In this sample the table shows about 970,000 distinct CDR3 sequences, approximately 50% of which occur a single time. The ten biggest clones cover about 20% of the sample.

The approximately 39 donors, aged about 6 to 95 years, were systemically healthy Caucasian individuals from Russia. Each donor gave ten milliliters of peripheral blood, drawn into EDTA-treated Vacutainer tubes. Ficoll-Paque density-gradient centrifugation was used to isolate PBMCs, with at least 6.5 million obtained per sample. Trizol reagent was used to extract total RNA from the PBMCs, yielding at least 5.5 micrograms per sample. For every donor, an aliquot of PBMCs went through flow cytometry to measure the percentages of naive CD45RAhigh/CD27high T cells. The clonotype was recovered from a woman between 55 and 75 years old in good health. The sequence is built from TRBV5-1 and TRBJ2-1, with a tentative D gene TRBD2 over 6 matching bases. The sample was blood. CDR3 loop: CASSGAGTFYDEQFF. The DNA sequence is given as TGCGCCAGCAGCGGGGCCGGGACTTTCTACGATGAGCAGTTCTTC.